This TCR beta chain was recorded in a study of blood T cell repertoires in COVID-19. Germline CDR1 reads KGHDR; CDR2 reads SFDVKD. V dropped 2 bases and J dropped 0 bases, with 22 bases sitting between them. The CDR3 has 20 residues. The method was immunoSEQ multiplex PCR; TCRdb's version includes in-frame clones alone and lacks a portion of them. The sample has under 200,000 clones, roughly 80% seen once; the top ten hold approximately 12%. The sequence came from a man in his fifties who had recovered from COVID-19. Sequencing was performed on PBMCs or T cells enriched from blood (not recorded which). This chain joins TRBV24-1 and TRBJ1-3, with D maybe TRBD1 (5 bases). CDR3 nucleotides: TGTGCCACCAGTGATTGGGGCCCCTTCCTCACAGCCCCCTCTGGAAACACCATATATTTT. Translating it yields CATSDWGPFLTAPSGNTIYF.